This T cell receptor beta chain originates from a study of regulatory T cells in long-lasting Graves disease. Findings and caveats of the study: The work looked only at peripheral blood and did not look at thyroid tissue.

With 8 bases clipped from V and 2 bases from J, the junction kept 6 bases outside the gene matches. Per germline, CDR1 SNHLY and CDR2 FYNNEI. The CDR3 is made up of 15 amino acids. This clonotype was counted many times. Its target is unknown. To make TCR beta libraries, researchers used iRepertoire HTBI primers and Arm-PCR of CDR3 regions. TCRdb used MiXCR to reprocess the multiplex PCR reads, holding one entry per CDR3 protein. The profile shows fewer than 450,000 distinct CDR3 sequences, 15% of them singletons. This sample's time point: newly diagnosed GD, antithyroid drugs for less than 3 months. Isolated PBMC RNA provided the starting material for the TCR library. The data also belong to a second study, concerning T cells in Graves' hyperthyroidism and ophthalmopathy. That work states: Absent ophthalmopathy progression within 18 months defined stable Graves' hyperthyroidism. First-round RT-PCR targeting the TCR CDR3 was performed with the HTBI primer set.

This chain joins TRBV2 and TRBJ1-6, with 7 bases that match TRBD1. Material: peripheral blood mononuclear cells (PBMCs), obtained at new diagnosis, from a patient treated with antithyroid drugs. The receptor was derived from a woman in her thirties or forties with Graves disease. CDR3 sequence (DNA): TGTGCCAGCTATCCCGGGACAGCCTATAATTCACCCCTCCACTTT. Protein product: CASYPGTAYNSPLHF.